A single sample is the source of the 15 T cell receptor beta chains below, sequenced in a study of blood T cell repertoires in COVID-19. Profiled with immunoSEQ multiplex PCR; TCRdb holds only in-frame clones, not every one. The data show some 100,000 clones, around 85% seen once. Sequenced sample: peripheral blood. The origin of the receptors is a woman aged 55 to 70 with acute or convalescent COVID-19.

The chain is built from TRBV3-1 (or the pseudogene TRBV3-2) and TRBJ1-6, with TRBD1 as a possible D gene (5 bases). From germline, CDR1 is LGHDT and CDR2 YNNKEL (reference sequence). The CDR3 loop spans 15 amino acids. V was trimmed by 3 bases and J by 6 bases, leaving 12 bases between them. This CDR3 is CASSQSGIGNSPLHF. CDR3 sequence (DNA): TGTGCCAGCAGCCAGTCAGGGATCGGTAATTCACCCCTCCACTTT.

In its sample, this clone was seen a few times. The rearrangement links TRBV7-2 to TRBJ1-6; no clear D gene. The V gene lost 4 bases and the J gene lost 5 bases, with 12 bases spanning the gap. Germline V gene lookup returns CDR1 SGHTA and CDR2 FQGNSA. This CDR3 comprises 15 residues. This CDR3 reads CASSSTRVNNSPLHF. Here the CDR3 DNA reads TGTGCCAGCAGCTCTACTAGAGTTAATAATTCACCCCTCCACTTT.

This clone appeared a single time. The rearrangement links TRBV5-5 to TRBJ1-6, with D unclear. In germline, CDR1 is SGHKS, CDR2 YYEKEE (reference sequence). The CDR3 is made up of 15 amino acids. The V and J ends lost 0 bases and 7 bases respectively, with 11 bases between them. This CDR3 reads CASSLDWYQNSPLHF. The CDR3 nucleotides read TGTGCCAGCAGCTTGGATTGGTATCAGAATTCACCCCTCCACTTT.

This chain uses TRBV6-4 with TRBJ2-7, with 8 nucleotides matching TRBD1. V lost 4 bases to trimming and J lost 3 bases; unmatched junction nucleotides: 5. The CDR3 is made up of 14 amino acids. Germline values: CDR1 MRHNA, CDR2 SNTAGT. The CDR3 region is CASSGAGGGYEQYF. The CDR3 bases are TGTGCCAGCAGTGGGGCAGGGGGCGGCTACGAGCAGTACTTC.

The V gene is TRBV7-2, the J gene TRBJ1-4; 8 nucleotides align to TRBD1. The CDR3 is made up of 18 amino acids. CDR1 is SGHTA, CDR2 FQGNSA, per germline. Unmatched junction bases numbered 12, after V lost 5 bases and J lost 1 base. CDR3 sequence (DNA): TGTGCCAGCAGCCCGGACGCAGGGGGCTTCGGAACTAATGAAAAACTGTTTTTT. As protein: CASSPDAGGFGTNEKLFF.

This clone was seen only a few times. The chain is built from TRBV6-5 and TRBJ1-2, with D maybe TRBD1 (5 bases). This CDR3 comprises 14 residues. Trimming took 2 bases from V and 6 from J, leaving 13 bases between them. Germline lookup yields CDR1 MNHEY and CDR2 SVGAGI. CDR3 amino acids: CASSYTQARDGYTF. The DNA of the CDR3 is TGTGCCAGCAGTTACACCCAGGCCAGGGATGGCTACACCTTC.

This chain uses TRBV27 with TRBJ1-6, with TRBD1 matching 8 bases. The CDR3 spans 14 residues. Losses at the gene ends were 5 bases for V and 6 bases for J; bases not matched to a gene: 3. CDR1 and CDR2 from the germline V gene are MNHEY and SMNVEV (reference sequence). The CDR3 nucleotides read TGTGCCAGCAGTCCAGACAGGGGTAATTCACCCCTCCACTTT. Protein product: CASSPDRGNSPLHF.

This rearrangement joins TRBV6-6 to TRBJ1-2, with a possible D match to TRBD1 (6 bases). The CDR3 is made up of 15 amino acids. The germline CDR1 and CDR2 sequences are MNHNY and SVGAGI (reference sequence). The germline V and J ends were trimmed by 6 bases and 3 bases, with 17 bases remaining between them. This CDR3 reads CASRSTGSGYYGYTF. The CDR3 bases are TGTGCCAGCAGAAGCACAGGGAGTGGATACTATGGCTACACCTTC.

The V and J genes are TRBV2 and TRBJ2-3; the D gene is possibly TRBD2 (5 bases). The CDR3 spans 15 residues. Germline-derived CDR1 and CDR2 are SNHLY and FYNNEI. The V end was cut by 5 bases, the J end by 0 bases, with 12 bases between. The CDR3 region is CASSKRGASTDTQYF. The CDR3 DNA reads TGTGCCAGCAGTAAACGGGGAGCCAGCACAGATACGCAGTATTTT.

The rearrangement uses TRBV5-6 and TRBJ2-3; D is uncertain. CDR1 and CDR2 from the germline V gene are SGHDT and YYEEEE. This CDR3 region has 12 residues. Trimming stripped 0 bases from V and 5 bases from J, with 4 bases between. The CDR3 DNA is TGTGCCAGCAGCTTGGGACTAGATACGCAGTATTTT. As protein: CASSLGLDTQYF.

This clone was seen a few times. The V call is TRBV10-3, the J call TRBJ1-2, with D perhaps TRBD1 (5 bases). V was clipped by 10 bases and J by 2 bases, with 17 bases between them. CDR3 length equals 14 residues. Germline assignment: CDR1 ENHRY and CDR2 SYGVKD. The CDR3 protein is CATAGQPTNYGYTF. The CDR3 nucleotides are TGTGCCACCGCAGGGCAGCCAACGAACTATGGCTACACCTTC.

Here the CDR3 DNA reads TGTGCCAGCAGAAACAGTCCCTACAATGAGCAGTTCTTC. Protein sequence: CASRNSPYNEQFF. This chain joins TRBV2 and TRBJ2-1; D not resolved. This CDR3 is built from 13 residues. V was cut by 6 bases and J by 2 bases, with 8 bases left in between. Germline CDR1 SNHLY, CDR2 FYNNEI.

The rearrangement links TRBV7-2 to TRBJ1-2; D is ambiguous. V was clipped by 2 bases and J by 8 bases, with 9 bases between them. The CDR3 is 12 amino acids. Germline CDR1 SGHTA, CDR2 FQGNSA. This CDR3 reads CASSLRLGGYTF. CDR3 DNA sequence: TGTGCCAGCAGCTTAAGGCTAGGCGGCTACACCTTC.

The chain couples TRBV18 to TRBJ1-2, with 7 bases lining up with TRBD1. The V gene's germline CDR1 is KGHSH and CDR2 LQKENI. The CDR3 spans 14 residues. J gave up 5 bases and V 5 bases, and 8 bases lay outside the gene matches. For the CDR3, the DNA is TGTGCCAGCTCAGCCGGGACAGATATTTATGGCTACACCTTC. Translated, it gives CASSAGTDIYGYTF.

V usage is TRBV2 and J usage is TRBJ2-3; D gene ambiguous. Germline V gene sequence: CDR1 SNHLY, CDR2 FYNNEI. The CDR3 consists of 12 residues. Between the trimmed V and J ends, which lost 8 bases and 7 bases, there was a span of 13 bases. The CDR3 DNA follows: TGTGCCAGCCTCGTAGATATAAATACGCAGTATTTT. Translated: CASLVDINTQYF.